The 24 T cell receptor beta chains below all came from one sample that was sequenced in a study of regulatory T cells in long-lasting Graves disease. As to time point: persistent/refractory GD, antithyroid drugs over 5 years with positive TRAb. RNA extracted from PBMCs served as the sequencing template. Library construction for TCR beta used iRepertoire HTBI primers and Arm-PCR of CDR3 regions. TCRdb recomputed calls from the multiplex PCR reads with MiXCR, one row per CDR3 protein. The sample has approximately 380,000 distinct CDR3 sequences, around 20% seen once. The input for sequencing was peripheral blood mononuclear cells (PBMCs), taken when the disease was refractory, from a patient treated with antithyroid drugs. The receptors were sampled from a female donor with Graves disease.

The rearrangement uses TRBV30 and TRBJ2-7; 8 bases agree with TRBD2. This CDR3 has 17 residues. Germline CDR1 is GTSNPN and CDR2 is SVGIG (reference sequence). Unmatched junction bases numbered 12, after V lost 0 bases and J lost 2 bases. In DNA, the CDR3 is TGTGCCTGGAGTGTACCCCCCCGACTAGCGAGGACCTACGAGCAGTACTTC. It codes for CAWSVPPRLARTYEQYF.

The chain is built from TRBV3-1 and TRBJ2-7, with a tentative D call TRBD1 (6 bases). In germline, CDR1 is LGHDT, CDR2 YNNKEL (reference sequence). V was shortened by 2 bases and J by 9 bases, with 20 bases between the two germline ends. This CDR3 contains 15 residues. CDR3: CASSQRDNSVAGQYF. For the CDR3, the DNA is TGTGCCAGCAGCCAAAGGGACAATTCCGTCGCGGGGCAGTACTTC.

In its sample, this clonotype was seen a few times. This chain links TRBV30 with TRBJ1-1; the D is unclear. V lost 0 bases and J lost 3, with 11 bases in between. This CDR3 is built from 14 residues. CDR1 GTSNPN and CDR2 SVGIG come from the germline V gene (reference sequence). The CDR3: CAWSVRRADTEAFF. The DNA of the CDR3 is TGTGCCTGGAGTGTACGACGGGCGGACACTGAAGCTTTCTTT.

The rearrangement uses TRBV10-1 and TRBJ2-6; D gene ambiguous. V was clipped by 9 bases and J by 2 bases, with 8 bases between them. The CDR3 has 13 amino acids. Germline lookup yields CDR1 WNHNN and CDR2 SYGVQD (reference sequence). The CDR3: CASLRAGANVLTF. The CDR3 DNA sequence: TGCGCCAGTCTCCGCGCTGGGGCCAACGTCCTGACTTTC.

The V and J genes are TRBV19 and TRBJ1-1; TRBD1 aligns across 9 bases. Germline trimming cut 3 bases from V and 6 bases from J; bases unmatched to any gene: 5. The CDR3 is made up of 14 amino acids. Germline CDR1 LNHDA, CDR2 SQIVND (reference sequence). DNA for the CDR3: TGTGCCAGTAGTATGGGACAGGGATCGGCTGAAGCTTTCTTT. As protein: CASSMGQGSAEAFF.

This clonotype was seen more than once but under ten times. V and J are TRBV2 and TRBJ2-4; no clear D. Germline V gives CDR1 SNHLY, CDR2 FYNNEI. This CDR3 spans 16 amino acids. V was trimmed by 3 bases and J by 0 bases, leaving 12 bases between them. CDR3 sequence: CASSDRRFLAKNIQYF. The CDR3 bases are TGTGCCAGCAGTGATCGGCGATTTCTAGCCAAAAACATTCAGTACTTC.

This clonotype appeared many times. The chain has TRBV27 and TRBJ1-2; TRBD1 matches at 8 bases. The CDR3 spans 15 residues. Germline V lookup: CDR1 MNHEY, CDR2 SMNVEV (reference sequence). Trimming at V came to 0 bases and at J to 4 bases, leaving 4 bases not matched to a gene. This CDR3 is CASSLSRTGSYGYTF. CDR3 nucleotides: TGTGCCAGCAGTTTATCCCGGACAGGGTCCTATGGCTACACCTTC.

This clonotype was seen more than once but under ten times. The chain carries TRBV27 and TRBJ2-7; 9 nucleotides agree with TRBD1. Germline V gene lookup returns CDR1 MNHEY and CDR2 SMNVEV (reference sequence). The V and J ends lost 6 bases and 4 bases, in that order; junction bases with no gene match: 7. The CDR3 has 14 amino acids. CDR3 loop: CASSVTGQGYEQYF. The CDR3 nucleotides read TGTGCCAGCAGCGTCACGGGACAGGGTTACGAGCAGTACTTC.

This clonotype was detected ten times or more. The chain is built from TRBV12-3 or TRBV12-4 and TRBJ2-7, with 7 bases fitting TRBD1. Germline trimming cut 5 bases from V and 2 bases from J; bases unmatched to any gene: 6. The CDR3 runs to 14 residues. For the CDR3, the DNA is TGTGCCAGCAGTGAGACAGGGCCGACCTACGAGCAGTACTTC. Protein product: CASSETGPTYEQYF.

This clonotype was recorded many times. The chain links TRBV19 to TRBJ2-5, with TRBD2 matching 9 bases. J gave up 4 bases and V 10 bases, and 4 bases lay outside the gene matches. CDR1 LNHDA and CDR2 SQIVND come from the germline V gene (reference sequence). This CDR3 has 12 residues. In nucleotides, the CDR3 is TGTGCCACCAGAGCGGGAGGAGAGACCCAGTACTTC. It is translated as CATRAGGETQYF. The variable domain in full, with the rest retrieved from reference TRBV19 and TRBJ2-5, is DGGITQSPKYLFRKEGQNVTLSCEQNLNHDAMYWYRQDPGQGLRLIYYSQIVNDFQKGDIAEGYSVSREKKESFPLTVTSAQKNPTAFYLCATRAGGETQYFGPGTRLLVL.

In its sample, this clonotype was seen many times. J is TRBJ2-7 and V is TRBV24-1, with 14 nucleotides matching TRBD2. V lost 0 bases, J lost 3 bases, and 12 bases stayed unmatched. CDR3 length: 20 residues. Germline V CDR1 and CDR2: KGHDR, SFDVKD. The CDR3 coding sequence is TGTGCCACCAGTGATTTGGGAGGCCCGGGACTAGCGGGAGAGATCTACGAGCAGTACTTC. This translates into CATSDLGGPGLAGEIYEQYF.

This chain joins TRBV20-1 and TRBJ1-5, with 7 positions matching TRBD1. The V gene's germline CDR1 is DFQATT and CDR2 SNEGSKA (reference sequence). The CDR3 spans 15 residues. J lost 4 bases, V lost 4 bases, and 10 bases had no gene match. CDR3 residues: CSATTNRGLNQPQHF. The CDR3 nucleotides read TGCAGTGCTACAACAAACAGGGGCCTTAATCAGCCCCAGCATTTT.

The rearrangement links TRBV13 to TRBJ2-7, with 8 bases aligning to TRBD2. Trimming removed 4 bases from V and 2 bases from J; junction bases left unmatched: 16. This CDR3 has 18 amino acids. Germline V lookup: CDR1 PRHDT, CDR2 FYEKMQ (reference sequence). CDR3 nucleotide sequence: TGTGCCAGCAGCTCCCTGGGGGATAGCGGGACTTCGACCTACGAGCAGTACTTC. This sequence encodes CASSSLGDSGTSTYEQYF. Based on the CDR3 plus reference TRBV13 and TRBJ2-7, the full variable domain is AAGVIQSPRHLIKEKRETATLKCYPIPRHDTVYWYQQGPGQDPQFLISFYEKMQSDKGSIPDRFSAQQFSDYHSELNMSSLELGDSALYFCASSSLGDSGTSTYEQYFGPGTRLTVT.

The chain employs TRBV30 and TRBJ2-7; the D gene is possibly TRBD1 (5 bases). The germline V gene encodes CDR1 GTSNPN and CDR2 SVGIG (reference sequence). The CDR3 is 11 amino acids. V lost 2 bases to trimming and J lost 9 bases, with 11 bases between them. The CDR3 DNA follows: TGTGCCTGGAGTTCAGGGCCAGGGCAGTACTTC. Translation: CAWSSGPGQYF.

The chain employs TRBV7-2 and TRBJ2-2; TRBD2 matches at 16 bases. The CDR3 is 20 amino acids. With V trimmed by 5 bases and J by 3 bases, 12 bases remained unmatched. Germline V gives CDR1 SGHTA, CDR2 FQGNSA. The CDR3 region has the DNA TGTGCCAGCAGCCCGCTACCGGGACTAGCGGGAGGGGTTGACACCGGGGAGCTGTTTTTT. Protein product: CASSPLPGLAGGVDTGELFF.

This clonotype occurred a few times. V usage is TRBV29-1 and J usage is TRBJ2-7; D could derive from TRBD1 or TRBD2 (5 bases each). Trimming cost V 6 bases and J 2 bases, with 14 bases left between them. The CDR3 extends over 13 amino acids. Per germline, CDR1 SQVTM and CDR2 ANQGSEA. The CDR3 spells CSVARGYPYEQYF. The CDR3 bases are TGCAGCGTAGCCCGGGGCTACCCCTACGAGCAGTACTTC.

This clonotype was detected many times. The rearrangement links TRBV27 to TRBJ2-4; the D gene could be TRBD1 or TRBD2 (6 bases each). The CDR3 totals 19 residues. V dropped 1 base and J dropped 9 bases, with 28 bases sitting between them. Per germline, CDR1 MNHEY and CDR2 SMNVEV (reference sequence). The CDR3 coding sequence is TGTGCCAGCAGTTTATGGGGGCTTAGGACGGGAGCCTACCCTAGCATTCAGTACTTC. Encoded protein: CASSLWGLRTGAYPSIQYF.

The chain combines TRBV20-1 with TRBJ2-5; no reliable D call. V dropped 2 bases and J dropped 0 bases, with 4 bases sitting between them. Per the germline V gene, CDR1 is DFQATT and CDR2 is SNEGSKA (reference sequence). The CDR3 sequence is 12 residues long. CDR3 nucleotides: TGCAGTGCTAGAACGTACCAAGAGACCCAGTACTTC. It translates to CSARTYQETQYF.

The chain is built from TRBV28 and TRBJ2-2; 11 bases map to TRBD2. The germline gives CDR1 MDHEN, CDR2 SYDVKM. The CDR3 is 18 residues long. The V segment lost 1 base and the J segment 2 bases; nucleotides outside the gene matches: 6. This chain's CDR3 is CASSLYLTSGKNTGELFF. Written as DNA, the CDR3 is TGTGCCAGCAGTTTATACTTGACTAGCGGGAAAAACACCGGGGAGCTGTTTTTT.

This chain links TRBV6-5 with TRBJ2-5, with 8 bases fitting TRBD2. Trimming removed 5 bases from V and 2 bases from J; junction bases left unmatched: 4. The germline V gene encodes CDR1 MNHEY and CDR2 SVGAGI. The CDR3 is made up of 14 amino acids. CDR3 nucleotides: TGTGCCAGCAGTAACTTAGCGGGACAAGAGACCCAGTACTTC. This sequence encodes CASSNLAGQETQYF.

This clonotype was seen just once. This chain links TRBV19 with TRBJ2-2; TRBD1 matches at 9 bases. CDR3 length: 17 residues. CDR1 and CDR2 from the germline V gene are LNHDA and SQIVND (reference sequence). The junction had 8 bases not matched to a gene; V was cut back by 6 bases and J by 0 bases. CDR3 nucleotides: TGTGCCAGTAGGCCCCTTGACAGGGGGTCGAACACCGGGGAGCTGTTTTTT. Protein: CASRPLDRGSNTGELFF. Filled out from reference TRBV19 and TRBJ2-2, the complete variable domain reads DGGITQSPKYLFRKEGQNVTLSCEQNLNHDAMYWYRQDPGQGLRLIYYSQIVNDFQKGDIAEGYSVSREKKESFPLTVTSAQKNPTAFYLCASRPLDRGSNTGELFFGEGSRLTVL.

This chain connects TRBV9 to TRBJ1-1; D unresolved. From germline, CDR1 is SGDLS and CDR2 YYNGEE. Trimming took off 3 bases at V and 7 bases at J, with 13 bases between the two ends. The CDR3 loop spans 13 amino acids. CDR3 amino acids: CASSGSGPGEAFF. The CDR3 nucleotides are TGTGCCAGCAGCGGATCCGGGCCGGGTGAAGCTTTCTTT. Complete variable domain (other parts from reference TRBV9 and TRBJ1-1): DSGVTQTPKHLITATGQRVTLRCSPRSGDLSVYWYQQSLDQGLQFLIQYYNGEERAKGNILERFSAQQFPDLHSELNLSSLELGDSALYFCASSGSGPGEAFFGQGTRLTVV.

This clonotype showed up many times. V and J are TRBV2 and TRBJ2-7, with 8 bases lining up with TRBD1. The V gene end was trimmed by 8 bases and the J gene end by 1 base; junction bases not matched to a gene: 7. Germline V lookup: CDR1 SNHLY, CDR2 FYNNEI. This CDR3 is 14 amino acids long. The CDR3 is CASDRGTGSYEQYF. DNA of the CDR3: TGTGCCAGCGATCGTGGGACAGGTTCCTACGAGCAGTACTTC.

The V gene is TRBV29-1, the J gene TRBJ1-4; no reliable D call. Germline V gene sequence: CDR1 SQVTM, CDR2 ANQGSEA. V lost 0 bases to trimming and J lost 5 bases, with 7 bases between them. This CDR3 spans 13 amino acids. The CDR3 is CSVEDWTNEKLFF. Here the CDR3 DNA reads TGCAGCGTTGAAGATTGGACCAATGAAAAACTGTTTTTT.